This T cell receptor beta chain originates from a study of cytomegalovirus exposure and HLA in healthy donors. The protocol was immunoSEQ multiplex PCR, while the TCRdb copy is restricted to in-frame clones and leaves out a portion. The repertoire holds some 140,000 clones, with roughly 81% as singletons. V was clipped by 8 bases and J by 4 bases; unmatched bases: 2. Germline CDR1 is SNHLY and CDR2 is FYNNEI. There are 11 residues in the CDR3. General study findings and limits: Associated with cytomegalovirus, according to the listing, were 150 to 200 TCR beta chains.

A note on this clone: Its antigen is unknown.

Sequenced sample: PBMCs. This chain connects TRBV2 to TRBJ2-7; 7 nucleotides align to TRBD1. The TCR sequence derives from a woman aged 30 to 39 in good health and CMV-seronegative. The CDR3 region has the DNA TGTGCCAGCCGGACAGGTTACGAGCAGTACTTC. Encoded protein: CASRTGYEQYF. The full variable domain, in which reference TRBV2 and TRBJ2-7 provide the parts outside the CDR3, is EPEVTQTPSHQVTQMGQEVILRCVPISNHLYFYWYRQILGQKVEFLVSFYNNEISEKSEIFDDQFSVERPDGSNFTLKIRSTKLEDSAMYFCASRTGYEQYFGPGTRLTVT.